This paragraph reports one T cell receptor beta chain. Its target is unknown. The CDR3 totals 14 residues. Trimming shortened V by 2 bases and J by 2 bases, and 9 bases separated the two germline ends. Germline V gene data show CDR1 as MNHEY and CDR2 as SVGEGT. The data derive from a study of T cells in Graves' hyperthyroidism and ophthalmopathy. TCR beta CDR3 region amplification was performed from RNA transcripts. With the HTBI primer set, the TCR CDR3 went through a first round of RT-PCR. Using its own MiXCR run on the multiplex PCR reads, TCRdb lists one record per CDR3 protein. The table shows about 420,000 distinct CDR3 sequences, with around 15% occurring only once. Study-level findings and limits: From stable hyperthyroidism, ophthalmopathy was set apart by a 13 V-J model. Blood held most thyroid clonotypes expanded above 0.001 frequency. Prediction of ophthalmopathy progression came a median around 6.1 months pre-onset.

The chain couples TRBV6-2 or TRBV6-3 to TRBJ1-2; D is undetermined. Sample: blood. The receptor was isolated from a woman between 18 and 30 years old with Graves' hyperthyroidism. The CDR3, as DNA: TGTGCCAGCAGTTACAGTCCCCCGAACTATGGCTACACCTTC. Protein product: CASSYSPPNYGYTF.